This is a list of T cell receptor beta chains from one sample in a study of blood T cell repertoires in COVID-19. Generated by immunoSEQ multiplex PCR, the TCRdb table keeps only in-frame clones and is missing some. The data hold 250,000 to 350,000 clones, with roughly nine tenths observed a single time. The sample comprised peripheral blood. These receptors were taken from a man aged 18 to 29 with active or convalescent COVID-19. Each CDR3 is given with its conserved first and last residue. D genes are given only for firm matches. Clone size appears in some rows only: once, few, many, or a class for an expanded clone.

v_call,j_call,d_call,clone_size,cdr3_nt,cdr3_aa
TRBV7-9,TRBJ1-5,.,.,TGTGCCAGCAGCCACGGAGGGAGGGAGCCCCAGCATTTT,CASSHGGREPQHF
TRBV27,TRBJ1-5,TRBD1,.,TGTGCCAGCAGGGGGACAGCGCCCAATCAGCCCCAGCATTTT,CASRGTAPNQPQHF
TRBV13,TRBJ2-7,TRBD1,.,TGTGCCAGCACCTTTGGGAGACAGGGGGCCTACGAGCAGTACTTC,CASTFGRQGAYEQYF
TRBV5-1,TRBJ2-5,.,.,TGCGCCAGCAGCTTGGAGGAGGGGGCGCGAGAGACCCAGTACTTC,CASSLEEGARETQYF
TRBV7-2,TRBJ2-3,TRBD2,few,TGTGCCAGCAGCTTAAATCTGCTAGCGGGGGGAAGGGGAGATACGCAGTATTTT,CASSLNLLAGGRGDTQYF
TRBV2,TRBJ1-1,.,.,TGTGCCAGCAGGGACACCTCCGAGAACACTGAAGCTTTCTTT,CASRDTSENTEAFF
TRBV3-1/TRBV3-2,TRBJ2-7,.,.,TGTGCCAGCGGGGTGGGAGCGGTCTACGAGCAGTACTTC,CASGVGAVYEQYF
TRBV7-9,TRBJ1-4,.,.,TGTGCCACCCAGAGGGACTATGAAAAACTGTTTTTT,CATQRDYEKLFF
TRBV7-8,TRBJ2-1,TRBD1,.,TGTGCCAGCAGCCATCCCGGACAGGGATTAGATGAGCAGTTCTTC,CASSHPGQGLDEQFF
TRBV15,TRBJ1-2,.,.,TGTGCCACCAGCAGAGATGTCGGGGATTTTGGCTACACCTTC,CATSRDVGDFGYTF
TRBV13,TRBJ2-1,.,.,TGTGCCAGCAGCTTAGGAGGGGGACCTACTTTTCGTGAGCAGTTCTTC,CASSLGGGPTFREQFF
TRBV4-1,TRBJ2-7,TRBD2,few,TGCGCCAGCAGCCAAGGACTAGCGACTACTTACGAGCAGTACTTC,CASSQGLATTYEQYF
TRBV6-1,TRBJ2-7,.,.,TGTGCCAGCAGTGAAGCGCTGAGCAACGAGCAGTACTTC,CASSEALSNEQYF
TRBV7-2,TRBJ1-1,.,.,TGTGCCAGCAGCTTAAGGTCGGGGATCGACACTGAAGCTTTCTTT,CASSLRSGIDTEAFF
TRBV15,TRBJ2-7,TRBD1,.,TGTGCCACCAGCAGAGATCCCGGACAGGGGGCTTCCTACGAGCAGTACTTC,CATSRDPGQGASYEQYF
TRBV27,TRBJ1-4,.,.,TGTGCCAGCAGTTTGGGGGCAGGGAATGAAAAACTGTTTTTT,CASSLGAGNEKLFF
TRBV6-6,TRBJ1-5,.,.,TGTGCCAGCAGCCTCACAGGGATTGGCAATCAGCCCCAGCATTTT,CASSLTGIGNQPQHF
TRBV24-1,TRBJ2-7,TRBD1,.,TGTGCCACCAGTGGGGACAGTTCCTACGAGCAGTACTTC,CATSGDSSYEQYF
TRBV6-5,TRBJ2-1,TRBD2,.,TGTGCCAGCAGTCTTAGCGGGAGCGTTTCGACTGAGCAGTTCTTC,CASSLSGSVSTEQFF
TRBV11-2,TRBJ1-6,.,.,TGTGCCAGCAGCTTAGGTATGGCGGAATATAATTCACCCCTCCACTTT,CASSLGMAEYNSPLHF
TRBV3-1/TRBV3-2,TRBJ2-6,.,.,TGTGCCAGCAGCTACTCTGGGGCCAACGTCCTGACTTTC,CASSYSGANVLTF
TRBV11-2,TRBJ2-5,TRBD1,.,TGTGCCAGCAGCTTAAACAGGGGGCTTGTAGAGACCCAGTACTTC,CASSLNRGLVETQYF
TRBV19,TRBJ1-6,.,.,TGTGCCAGTAGTCTCCGGAGCGGGGGAAGGTCACCCCTCCACTTT,CASSLRSGGRSPLHF
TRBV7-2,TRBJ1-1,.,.,TGTGCCAGCAGCACCACAGGGTTAGCTTTCTTT,CASSTTGLAFF
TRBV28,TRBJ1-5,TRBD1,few,TGTGCCAGCAGCACAAGACAGGGTGCTCAGCCCCAGCATTTT,CASSTRQGAQPQHF
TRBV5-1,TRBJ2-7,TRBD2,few,TGCGCCAGCAGCTTGCAACAAGCGGGAGGTTCAGTCGAGCAGTACTTC,CASSLQQAGGSVEQYF
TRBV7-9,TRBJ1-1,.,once,TGTGCCAGCAGCTTCGACATCATGAACACTGAAGCTTTCTTT,CASSFDIMNTEAFF
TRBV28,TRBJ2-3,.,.,TGTGCCAGCAGTTTAGACACAGTGGATACGCAGTATTTT,CASSLDTVDTQYF
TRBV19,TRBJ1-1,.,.,TGTGCCAGTACTTGGGGCAGCTATAACACTGAAGCTTTCTTT,CASTWGSYNTEAFF
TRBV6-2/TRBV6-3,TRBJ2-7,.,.,TGTGCCAGCAGTGGACAGTTTTCTTCGGCCGAGCAGTACTTC,CASSGQFSSAEQYF
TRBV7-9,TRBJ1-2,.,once,TGTGCCAGCAGTCGAGCGGGGCGTATAGACTATGGCTACACCTTC,CASSRAGRIDYGYTF
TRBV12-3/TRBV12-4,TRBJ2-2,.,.,TGTGCCAGCCTGGACAGTAACACCGGGGAGCTGTTTTTT,CASLDSNTGELFF
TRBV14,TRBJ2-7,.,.,TGTGCCAGCAGCCAAGATCTGGGAGTGGCCTCCTACGAGCAGTACTTC,CASSQDLGVASYEQYF
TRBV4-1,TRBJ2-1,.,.,TGCGCCAGCAGCCAAGTTGAGTCGAATGAGCAGTTCTTC,CASSQVESNEQFF
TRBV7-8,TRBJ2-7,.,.,TGTGCCAGCAGCCTGGGGCTCAGCTCCTACGAGCAGTACTTC,CASSLGLSSYEQYF
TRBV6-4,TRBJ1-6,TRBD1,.,TGTGCCAGCAGTGAAGTCGGGACAGGAAATTCACCCCTCCACTTT,CASSEVGTGNSPLHF
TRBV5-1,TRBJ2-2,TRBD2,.,TGCGCCAGCAGCTCACCGGGACTAGCGGGGAGCACCGGGGAGCTGTTTTTT,CASSSPGLAGSTGELFF
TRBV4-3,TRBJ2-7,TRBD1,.,TGCGCCAGCAGCCAAGTTCAGGGGACAGGGCCCCACGAGCAGTACTTC,CASSQVQGTGPHEQYF
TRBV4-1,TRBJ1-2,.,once,TGCGCCAGCAGCCAAGGAGGAGCGCGGGGGAACTATGGCTACACCTTC,CASSQGGARGNYGYTF
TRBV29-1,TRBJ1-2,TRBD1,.,TGCAGCGTTGCCACAGGGGCTGCCTTCATCTATGGCTACACCTTC,CSVATGAAFIYGYTF
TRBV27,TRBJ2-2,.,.,TGTGCCAGCAGTTTAGTAGCTAACACCGGGGAGCTGTTTTTT,CASSLVANTGELFF
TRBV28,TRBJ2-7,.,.,TGTGCCAGCAGTTCTCGGTCCCACTACGAGCAGTACTTC,CASSSRSHYEQYF
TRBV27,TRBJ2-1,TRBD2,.,TGTGCCAGCGGCATAGCGGGGGGGTTCTACAATGAGCAGTTCTTC,CASGIAGGFYNEQFF
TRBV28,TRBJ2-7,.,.,TGTGCCAGCAGTTCCTCATCGGGGCAGGGGTCAAGCTCCTACGAGCAGTACTTC,CASSSSSGQGSSSYEQYF
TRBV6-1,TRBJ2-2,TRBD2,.,TGTGCCAGCAGTGAAGTTTGGACTAGCGGGAGGTGGTATGGCACCGGGGAGCTGTTTTTT,CASSEVWTSGRWYGTGELFF
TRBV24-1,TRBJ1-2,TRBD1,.,TGTGCCACCAGTGACCCCAGGGGGGCGAGCACCTTC,CATSDPRGASTF
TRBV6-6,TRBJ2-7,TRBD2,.,TGTGCCAGCAGTCGACTAGCGGGAGTGCTCGACGAGCAGTACTTC,CASSRLAGVLDEQYF
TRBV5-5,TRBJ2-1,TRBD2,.,TGTGCCAGCAGTCTGACTAGCGGGAGGCCCAACTACAATGAGCAGTTCTTC,CASSLTSGRPNYNEQFF
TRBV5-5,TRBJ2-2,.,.,TGTGCCAGCAGCTTGGTAGCAGCCTCTCTAATCACCGGGGAGCTGTTTTTT,CASSLVAASLITGELFF
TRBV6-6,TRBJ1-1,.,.,TGTGCCAGCAGTTACTCGACAGCGGAAGCTTTCTTT,CASSYSTAEAFF
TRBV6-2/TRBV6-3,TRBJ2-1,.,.,TGTGCCAGCAGTTACTCTTCGGACAGCTTGACCTACAATGAGCAGTTCTTC,CASSYSSDSLTYNEQFF
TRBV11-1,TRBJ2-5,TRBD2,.,TGTGCCACCCATTGGCGGGAGGGCCATCGGGAGACCCAGTACTTC,CATHWREGHRETQYF